Listed here are 27 T cell receptor beta chains from one sample, sequenced in a study of T-cell memory formation after mild COVID-19. TCRdb reprocessed the 5' RACE reads with MiXCR, giving one entry per CDR3 protein. This sample has 300,000 to 400,000 distinct CDR3 sequences, with approximately 14% found just once. The source material was PBMCs or a T cell subset sorted from them (not recorded which). All receptors derive from a man younger than 30 who had mild COVID-19 (a few samples of this study predate the infection). Cell type and time point are not known.

The chain has TRBV4-3 and TRBJ1-2; weak D call: TRBD1 (6 bases). The CDR3 is 14 residues long. The V gene lost 6 bases and the J gene lost 2 bases, with 13 bases spanning the gap. The V gene's germline CDR1 is LGHNA and CDR2 YSLEER. Here the CDR3 reads CASRPETGNYGYTF. Written as DNA, the CDR3 is TGCGCCAGCAGACCTGAAACAGGGAACTATGGCTACACCTTC.

This clonotype was observed a few times. The chain is built from TRBV10-2 and TRBJ2-7; possibly TRBD2 for D (6 bases). V was shortened by 6 bases and J by 3 bases, with 15 bases between the two germline ends. Looked up from germline, CDR1 is WSHSY and CDR2 is SAAADI. The CDR3 spans 14 residues. The CDR3 DNA follows: TGCGCCAGCAGAGAACAGCCGGGGGACTACGAGCAGTACTTC. Translated: CASREQPGDYEQYF.

This clonotype was detected many times. The V gene is TRBV5-1, the J gene TRBJ2-1; a weak D match, TRBD2 (5 bases). This CDR3 has 20 residues. V was trimmed by 2 bases and J by 5 bases, leaving 29 bases between them. Germline CDR1 SGHRS, CDR2 YFSETQ. This CDR3 is CASSFGLAPGSTYLNNEQFF. CDR3 bases: TGCGCCAGCAGCTTCGGTTTAGCCCCGGGATCCACATATTTAAACAATGAGCAGTTCTTC. The full variable domain, rest sourced from reference TRBV5-1 and TRBJ2-1, is KAGVTQTPRYLIKTRGQQVTLSCSPISGHRSVSWYQQTPGQGLQFLFEYFSETQRNKGNFPGRFSGRQFSNSRSEMNVSTLELGDSALYLCASSFGLAPGSTYLNNEQFFGPGTRLTVL.

The chain is built from TRBV29-1 and TRBJ2-5; D perhaps matches TRBD2 (6 bases). The V gene's germline CDR1 is SQVTM and CDR2 ANQGSEA. The V and J ends lost 7 bases and 5 bases respectively, with 20 bases between them. This CDR3 is 14 amino acids long. In DNA form, the CDR3 reads TGCAGCGCCAACCGGGAGAACAAGGGGGAGACCCAGTACTTC. It is translated as CSANRENKGETQYF. Full variable domain (remainder filled in from reference TRBV29-1 and TRBJ2-5): SAVISQKPSRDICQRGTSLTIQCQVDSQVTMMFWYRQQPGQSLTLIATANQGSEATYESGFVIDKFPISRPNLTFSTLTVSNMSPEDSSIYLCSANRENKGETQYFGPGTRLLVL.

The gene calls are TRBV12-3 or TRBV12-4 and TRBJ2-1, with no clear D. The CDR3 has 15 amino acids. The V gene lost 3 bases and the J gene lost 7 bases, with 16 bases spanning the gap. CDR3 loop: CASSFAAFPSNEQFF. The CDR3 region has the DNA TGTGCCAGCAGTTTCGCGGCGTTTCCTTCGAATGAGCAGTTCTTC.

Many counts were recorded for this clonotype. V usage is TRBV5-6 and J usage is TRBJ1-5; D unresolved. Germline V gene lookup returns CDR1 SGHDT and CDR2 YYEEEE. The CDR3 is 16 amino acids. V lost 0 bases to trimming and J lost 0 bases, with 10 bases between them. The CDR3 here is CASSLGGYNSNQPQHF. CDR3 nucleotide sequence: TGTGCCAGCAGCTTGGGCGGGTATAATAGCAATCAGCCCCAGCATTTT. Drawing the rest from reference TRBV5-6 and TRBJ1-5, the complete variable domain is DAGVTQSPTHLIKTRGQQVTLRCSPKSGHDTVSWYQQALGQGPQFIFQYYEEEERQRGNFPDRFSGHQFPNYSSELNVNALLLGDSALYLCASSLGGYNSNQPQHFGDGTRLSIL.

V usage is TRBV5-6 and J usage is TRBJ2-4; D possibly corresponds to TRBD2 (6 bases). V was shortened by 5 bases and J by 0 bases, with 9 bases between the two germline ends. Germline loops: CDR1 SGHDT, CDR2 YYEEEE. The CDR3 contains 14 residues. CDR3 nucleotide sequence: TGTGCCAGCAGTCTGGGACTAGCCAAAAACATTCAGTACTTC. It specifies CASSLGLAKNIQYF.

This clonotype has more than one count but fewer than ten. This CDR3 is CASSLRAALNTEAFF. For the CDR3, the DNA is TGTGCCAGCAGTTTAAGGGCAGCCCTGAACACTGAAGCTTTCTTT. The chain is built from TRBV28 and TRBJ1-1; D gene unclear. Germline-derived CDR1 and CDR2 are MDHEN and SYDVKM. V lost 2 bases, J lost 0 bases, and 10 bases lay in between. The CDR3 has 15 residues.

The rearrangement joins TRBV6-2 or TRBV6-3 to TRBJ2-5; D ambiguous. Deletions cut 4 bases from V and 2 bases from J, with 8 bases between. The CDR3 loop spans 13 amino acids. The germline V gene encodes CDR1 MNHEY and CDR2 SVGEGT. In DNA, the CDR3 is TGTGCCAGCAGTTCCCGCTGGCAAGAGACCCAGTACTTC. Protein sequence: CASSSRWQETQYF.

This clonotype was seen a handful of times. This sequence joins TRBV7-9 and TRBJ2-7; possibly TRBD1 for D (5 bases). The CDR3 consists of 12 residues. Trimming pared 4 bases from V and 2 bases from J, leaving 6 bases between. Germline CDR1 SEHNR, CDR2 FQNEAQ (reference sequence). The CDR3 nucleotides read TGTGCCAGCAGCTCAGGGACCTACGAGCAGTACTTC. Its protein product is CASSSGTYEQYF.

This chain links TRBV24-1 with TRBJ2-3, with 10 positions matching TRBD2. This CDR3 has 16 amino acids. The V and J ends lost 3 bases and 8 bases, in that order; junction bases with no gene match: 10. Per the germline V gene, CDR1 is KGHDR and CDR2 is SFDVKD. CDR3 loop: CATSDTSGALGVTQYF. DNA of the CDR3: TGTGCCACCAGTGATACTAGCGGGGCTTTAGGGGTTACGCAGTATTTT.

This clonotype was recorded a few times. The rearrangement links TRBV6-1 to TRBJ2-7; no definite D call. Between the trimmed V and J ends, which lost 2 bases and 3 bases, there was a span of 5 bases. Germline V gives CDR1 MNHNS, CDR2 SASEGT. The CDR3 sequence is 12 residues long. The CDR3 DNA follows: TGTGCCAGCAGTGAAACCTACTACGAGCAGTACGTC. Its translation is CASSETYYEQYV.

In this sample, this clonotype turned up many times. The chain combines TRBV7-9 with TRBJ1-3; 8 positions match TRBD1. Germline CDR1 SEHNR, CDR2 FQNEAQ (reference sequence). The CDR3 runs to 14 residues. V shed 5 bases and J 0 bases; nucleotides not matched to a gene: 0. CDR3 DNA sequence: TGTGCCAGCAGCACAGGGGGCTCTGGAAACACCATATATTTT. This sequence encodes CASSTGGSGNTIYF.

This sequence joins TRBV28 and TRBJ1-5; 8 positions match TRBD1. The junction had 6 bases not matched to a gene; V was cut back by 2 bases and J by 3 bases. The CDR3 totals 16 residues. Germline loops: CDR1 MDHEN, CDR2 SYDVKM. CDR3: CASSLLWDRPNQPQHF. The CDR3 DNA reads TGTGCCAGCAGTTTACTCTGGGACAGGCCCAATCAGCCCCAGCATTTT.

This clonotype was detected ten times or more. The CDR3: CASSLAGQPQHF. The CDR3 nucleotides read TGTGCCAGCAGCTTGGCGGGTCAGCCCCAGCATTTT. The gene calls are TRBV7-6 and TRBJ1-5; D ambiguous. V dropped 3 bases and J dropped 6 bases, with 6 bases sitting between them. Germline V gene sequence: CDR1 SGHVS, CDR2 FNYEAQ. This CDR3 is 12 amino acids long. Using reference TRBV7-6 and TRBJ1-5 for the parts outside the CDR3, the full variable domain is GAGVSQSPRYKVTKRGQDVALRCDPISGHVSLYWYRQALGQGPEFLTYFNYEAQQDKSGLPNDRFSAERPEGSISTLTIQRTEQRDSAMYRCASSLAGQPQHFGDGTRLSIL.

This clonotype was observed at least ten times. The CDR3 DNA is TGTGCCAGCAGCTTTGGACCGTTATATGGCTACACCTTC. As protein: CASSFGPLYGYTF. V gene TRBV7-8 combines with J gene TRBJ1-2, with D unresolved. The CDR3 is made up of 13 amino acids. CDR1 and CDR2 from the germline V gene are SGHVS and FQNEAQ. V lost 3 bases to trimming and J lost 5 bases, with 10 bases between them.

The rearrangement uses TRBV20-1 and TRBJ1-5; D unresolved. Germline V gene data show CDR1 as DFQATT and CDR2 as SNEGSKA (reference sequence). The CDR3 contains 13 residues. The germline V and J ends were trimmed by 2 bases and 2 bases, with 7 bases remaining between them. DNA of the CDR3: TGCAGTGCTAGAACCACAGGCAATCAGCCCCAGCATTTT. Residues: CSARTTGNQPQHF.

This clonotype turned up a few times. The J gene is TRBJ2-7, the V gene TRBV27, with 8 bases identical to TRBD1. With 6 bases clipped from V and 6 bases from J, the junction kept 10 bases outside the gene matches. CDR3 length: 14 amino acids. Germline CDR1 MNHEY, CDR2 SMNVEV (reference sequence). This CDR3 is CASRSQGASGEQYV. CDR3 sequence (DNA): TGTGCCAGCAGGAGCCAGGGGGCAAGTGGCGAGCAGTACGTC.

This clonotype was detected only a few times. The chain uses TRBV30 and TRBJ2-5, with D uncertain. The CDR3 totals 12 residues. The V gene's germline CDR1 is GTSNPN and CDR2 SVGIG (reference sequence). The germline V and J ends were trimmed by 0 bases and 5 bases, with 7 bases remaining between them. The CDR3 DNA reads as TGTGCCTGGAGTGTACTGTTGGAGACCCAGTACTTC. It yields the protein CAWSVLLETQYF. Complete variable domain (other parts from reference TRBV30 and TRBJ2-5): SQTIHQWPATLVQPVGSPLSLECTVEGTSNPNLYWYRQAAGRGLQLLFYSVGIGQISSEVPQNLSASRPQDRQFILSSKKLLLSDSGFYLCAWSVLLETQYFGPGTRLLVL.

In this sample, this clonotype turned up many times. The gene calls are TRBV6-6 and TRBJ1-5; 9 bases match TRBD1. Trimming cost V 0 bases and J 16 bases; bases outside gene matches: 13. The CDR3 sequence is 15 residues long. From germline, CDR1 is MNHNY and CDR2 SVGAGI (reference sequence). In DNA form, the CDR3 reads TGTGCCAGCAGTTACTCCTCCCGGGACAGGGCCCTTCGACATTTT. It codes for CASSYSSRDRALRHF.

The DNA of the CDR3 is TGTGCCAGTAGTATTGCCGGGCTCGGGGAGCTGTTTTTT. This encodes CASSIAGLGELFF. The J gene is TRBJ2-2, the V gene TRBV19, with unresolved D. The CDR3 consists of 13 residues. V lost 3 bases, J lost 7 bases, and 9 bases lay in between. Per germline, CDR1 LNHDA and CDR2 SQIVND (reference sequence).

This clonotype was counted at least ten times. The chain joins TRBV4-3 to TRBJ2-1; weak D call: TRBD2 (5 bases). Trimming left V 4 bases short and J 4 bases short, with 11 bases between. The length of the CDR3 is 14 residues. Germline CDR1 is LGHNA and CDR2 is YSLEER. As DNA, the CDR3 is TGCGCCAGCAGCCCCGGGGTCGGGTACAATGAGCAGTTCTTC. Its translation: CASSPGVGYNEQFF.

This sequence joins TRBV21-1 and TRBJ1-3; TRBD1 is taken as the D call from the table, unchecked against the DNA. TRBV21-1 is a pseudogene locus. CDR3 length equals 20 residues. The chain's CDR3 is CASSEPKRETDGRIGNTIYF. The CDR3 DNA sequence: TGTGCCAGCAGCGAGCCTAAAAGGGAGACAGACGGGCGAATTGGAAACACCATATATTTT.

This clonotype was counted many times. The CDR3 protein is CASSVKPPMGTGSNEQFF. In nucleotides, the CDR3 is TGTGCCAGCAGCGTTAAGCCCCCTATGGGGACAGGGTCCAATGAGCAGTTCTTC. The chain uses TRBV7-3 and TRBJ2-1; 9 nucleotides line up with TRBD1. This CDR3 has 18 amino acids. V lost 5 bases, J lost 6 bases, and 17 bases stayed unmatched. Germline CDR1 SGHTA, CDR2 FQGTGA.

V usage is TRBV7-8 and J usage is TRBJ1-4, with D unresolved. This CDR3 has 13 amino acids. Trimming removed 1 base at V and 8 bases at J, with 8 bases between. The germline gives CDR1 SGHVS, CDR2 FQNEAQ. DNA of the CDR3: TGTGCCAGCAGCTTAGACCTGGAAGAAAAACTGTTTTTT. Translating gives CASSLDLEEKLFF.

This clonotype turned up a few times. This rearrangement joins TRBV4-2 to TRBJ1-5; the D gene is possibly TRBD1 (5 bases). From germline, CDR1 is LGHNA and CDR2 YNFKEQ. Deletions cut 1 base from V and 9 bases from J, with 7 bases between. This CDR3 spans 12 amino acids. CDR3 in amino acids: CASSQGDWPQHF. CDR3 nucleotides: TGTGCCAGCAGCCAAGGGGACTGGCCCCAGCATTTT.

This chain links TRBV6-5 with TRBJ2-1; possibly TRBD1 or TRBD2 for D (6 bases each). Germline V gives CDR1 MNHEY, CDR2 SVGAGI. Trimming stripped 7 bases from V and 6 bases from J, with 16 bases between. This CDR3 contains 14 residues. The CDR3 bases are TGTGCCAGCACCCCCGCCGGGGGCCCCAATGAGCAGTTCTTC. Amino acids: CASTPAGGPNEQFF.